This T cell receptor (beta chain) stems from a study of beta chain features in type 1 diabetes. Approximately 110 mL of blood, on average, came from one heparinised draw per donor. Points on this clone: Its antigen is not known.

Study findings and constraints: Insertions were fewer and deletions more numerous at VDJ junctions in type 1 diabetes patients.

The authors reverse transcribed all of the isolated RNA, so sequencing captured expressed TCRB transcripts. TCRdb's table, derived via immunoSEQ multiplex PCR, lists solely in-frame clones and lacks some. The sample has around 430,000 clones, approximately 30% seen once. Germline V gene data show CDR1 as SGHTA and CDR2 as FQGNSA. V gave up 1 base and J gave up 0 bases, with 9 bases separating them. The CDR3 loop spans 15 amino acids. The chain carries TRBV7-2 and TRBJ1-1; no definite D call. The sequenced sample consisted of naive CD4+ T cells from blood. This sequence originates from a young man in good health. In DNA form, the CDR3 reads TGTGCCAGCAGCTTAGAATCGCGTCTGAACACTGAAGCTTTCTTT. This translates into CASSLESRLNTEAFF.